The present entry profiles one T cell receptor beta chain with its context. Its target is unknown. V lost 0 bases and J lost 5, with 8 bases in between. CDR1 and CDR2 (germline): DFQATT, SNEGSKA (reference sequence). The CDR3 has 12 residues. The data stem from a study of human T cells and chemical hapten exposure. The overall study: Patches that contained 0.01% DPC were applied to the upper back and read at 6 days. Per-sample TCR yields varied mainly from small pooled library volume differences. Study-wide points: Clustering by CDR3 similarity yielded significantly more large clusters from expanded TCRs than controls. TCRs whose frequency exceeded 1 in 1000 remained the same following DPC sensitization.

Described time point: patch test 1, 2 weeks after DPC sensitization. Treatment meaning: therapeutic diphenylcyclopropenone sensitization with weekly scalp DPC. In TCRdb, the RACE reads were re-called with MiXCR into one record per CDR3 protein. The table lists fewer than 400,000 distinct CDR3 sequences, around 7% of them singletons. The sequence came from a woman in her late teens or twenties with alopecia areata. Some clones in this sample may be carry-over from other donors' samples. V gene TRBV20-1 combines with J gene TRBJ2-7, with unresolved D. This specimen was whole blood, taken in connection with sensitization to the hapten diphenylcyclopropenone (DPC). CDR3 DNA sequence: TGCAGTGCTAGAGATGAGGTTGACGAGCAGTACTTC. Residues: CSARDEVDEQYF.